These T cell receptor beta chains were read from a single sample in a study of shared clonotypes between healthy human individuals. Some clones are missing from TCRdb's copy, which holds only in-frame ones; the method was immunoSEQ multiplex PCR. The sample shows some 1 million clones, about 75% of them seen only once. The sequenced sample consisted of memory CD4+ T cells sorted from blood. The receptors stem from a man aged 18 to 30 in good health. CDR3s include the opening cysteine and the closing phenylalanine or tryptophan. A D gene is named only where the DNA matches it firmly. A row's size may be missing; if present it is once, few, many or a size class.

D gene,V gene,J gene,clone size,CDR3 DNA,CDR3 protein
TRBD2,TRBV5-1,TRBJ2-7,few,TGCGCCAGCAGCTTGAGCGGGAGCTCCTACGAGCAGTACTTC,CASSLSGSSYEQYF
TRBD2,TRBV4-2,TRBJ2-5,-,TGTGCCAGCAGCCAAGACCTAGCGGGGGGGCGGGTAATGGAGACCCAGTACTTC,CASSQDLAGGRVMETQYF
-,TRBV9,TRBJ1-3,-,TGTGCCAGCAGCGCCGGGATCTCTGGAAACACCATATATTTT,CASSAGISGNTIYF
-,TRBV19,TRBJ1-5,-,TGTGCCAGTAGTACAACAAGCCCCATGGGCAATCAGCCCCAGCATTTT,CASSTTSPMGNQPQHF
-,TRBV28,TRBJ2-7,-,TGTGCCAGCAGTTTGAAGCCGACCTACGAGCAGTACTTC,CASSLKPTYEQYF
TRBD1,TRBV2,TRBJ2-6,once,TGTGCCGGGGACAGGTGGGCTGGGGCCAACGTCCTGACTTTC,CAGDRWAGANVLTF
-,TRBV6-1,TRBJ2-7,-,TGTGCCAGCAGCCCAACAGGGAGCAACTACGAGCAGTACTTC,CASSPTGSNYEQYF
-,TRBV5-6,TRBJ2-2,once,TGTGCCAGCAGCTTGGAGAACCGTAACACCGGGGAGCTGTTTTTT,CASSLENRNTGELFF
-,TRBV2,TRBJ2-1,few,TGTGCCAGCAGTGTAAGTAGGACCTACAATGAGCAGTTCTTC,CASSVSRTYNEQFF
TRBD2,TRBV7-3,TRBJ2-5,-,TGTGCCAGCAGCCCGACTAGCGGGGTTCAAGAGACCCAGTACTTC,CASSPTSGVQETQYF
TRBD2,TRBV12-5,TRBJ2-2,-,TGTGCTAGTGGTTTGGCACTAGCGGGTGTCGGGGAGCTGTTTTTT,CASGLALAGVGELFF